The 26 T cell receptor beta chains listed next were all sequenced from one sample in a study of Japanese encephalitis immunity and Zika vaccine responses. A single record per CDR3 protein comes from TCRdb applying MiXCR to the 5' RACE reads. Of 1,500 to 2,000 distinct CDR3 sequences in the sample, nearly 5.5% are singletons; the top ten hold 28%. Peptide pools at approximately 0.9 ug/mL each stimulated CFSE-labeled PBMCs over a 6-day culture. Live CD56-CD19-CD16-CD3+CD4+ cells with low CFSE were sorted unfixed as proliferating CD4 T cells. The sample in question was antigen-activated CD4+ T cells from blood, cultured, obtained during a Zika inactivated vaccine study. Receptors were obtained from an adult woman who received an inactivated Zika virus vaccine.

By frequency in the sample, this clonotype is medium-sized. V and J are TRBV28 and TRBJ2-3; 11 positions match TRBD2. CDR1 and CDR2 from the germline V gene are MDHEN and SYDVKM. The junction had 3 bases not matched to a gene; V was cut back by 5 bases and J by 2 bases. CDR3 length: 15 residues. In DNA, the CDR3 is TGTGCCAGCAGTATAGCGGGGGGGAACACAGATACGCAGTATTTT. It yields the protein CASSIAGGNTDTQYF.

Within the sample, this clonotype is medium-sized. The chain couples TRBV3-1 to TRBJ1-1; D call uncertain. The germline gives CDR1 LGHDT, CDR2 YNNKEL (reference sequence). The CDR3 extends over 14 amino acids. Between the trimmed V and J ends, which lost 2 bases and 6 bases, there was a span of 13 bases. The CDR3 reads CASSQLGKGSEAFF. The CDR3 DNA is TGTGCCAGCAGCCAATTGGGTAAGGGCTCTGAAGCTTTCTTT.

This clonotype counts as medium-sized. The CDR3: CASSRNLNTEAFF. CDR3 nucleotides: TGCGCCAGCAGCCGAAATCTGAACACTGAAGCTTTCTTT. The genes are TRBV4-3 and TRBJ1-1; D unclear. The germline gives CDR1 LGHNA, CDR2 YSLEER. This CDR3 region has 13 residues. V lost 4 bases and J 0 bases, leaving 6 bases between the germline ends.

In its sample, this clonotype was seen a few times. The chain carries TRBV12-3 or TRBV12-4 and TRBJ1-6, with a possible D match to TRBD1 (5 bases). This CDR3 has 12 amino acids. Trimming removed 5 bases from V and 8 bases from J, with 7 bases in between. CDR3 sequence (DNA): TGTGCCAGCAGTGGGGGATATTCACCCCTCCACTTT. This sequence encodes CASSGGYSPLHF.

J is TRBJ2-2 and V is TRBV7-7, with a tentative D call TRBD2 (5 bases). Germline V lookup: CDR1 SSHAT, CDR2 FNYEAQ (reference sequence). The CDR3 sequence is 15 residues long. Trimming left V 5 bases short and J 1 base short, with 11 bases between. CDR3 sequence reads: CASSRKGRNTGELFF. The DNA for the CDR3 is TGTGCCAGCAGCAGGAAAGGGAGGAACACCGGGGAGCTGTTTTTT.

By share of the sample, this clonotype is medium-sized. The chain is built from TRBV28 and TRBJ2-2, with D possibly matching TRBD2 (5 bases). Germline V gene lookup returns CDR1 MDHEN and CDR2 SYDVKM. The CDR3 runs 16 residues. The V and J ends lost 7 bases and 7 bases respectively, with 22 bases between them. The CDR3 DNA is TGTGCCAGCATCCCCGGACTGATTGGAGAGGGCGGGGAGCTGTTTTTT. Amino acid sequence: CASIPGLIGEGGELFF.

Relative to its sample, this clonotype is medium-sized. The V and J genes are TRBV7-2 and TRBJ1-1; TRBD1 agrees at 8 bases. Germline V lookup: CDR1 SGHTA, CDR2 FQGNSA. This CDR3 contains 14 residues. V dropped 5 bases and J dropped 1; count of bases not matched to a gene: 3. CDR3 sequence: CASSRQGQNTEAFF. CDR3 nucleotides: TGTGCCAGCAGCCGACAGGGGCAGAACACTGAAGCTTTCTTT. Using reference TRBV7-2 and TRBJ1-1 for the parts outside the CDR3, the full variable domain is GAGVSQSPSNKVTEKGKDVELRCDPISGHTALYWYRQSLGQGLEFLIYFQGNSAPDKSGLPSDRFSAERTGGSVSTLTIQRTQQEDSAVYLCASSRQGQNTEAFFGQGTRLTVV.

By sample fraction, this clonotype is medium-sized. CDR3 residues: CASSSRTDSVWPEAFF. As DNA, the CDR3 is TGTGCCAGCAGTTCCCGGACAGATTCTGTATGGCCTGAAGCTTTCTTT. The chain couples TRBV12-3 or TRBV12-4 to TRBJ1-1; tentative D call: TRBD1 (6 bases). The CDR3 consists of 16 residues. V shed 4 bases and J shed 6 bases, with 21 bases lying between them.

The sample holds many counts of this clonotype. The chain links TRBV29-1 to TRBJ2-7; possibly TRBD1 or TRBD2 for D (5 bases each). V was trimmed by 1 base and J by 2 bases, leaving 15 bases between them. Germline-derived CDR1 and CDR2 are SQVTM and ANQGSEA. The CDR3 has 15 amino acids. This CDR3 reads CSVEGRKGTAYEQYF. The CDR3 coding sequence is TGCAGCGTTGAAGGGCGGAAGGGGACGGCCTACGAGCAGTACTTC.

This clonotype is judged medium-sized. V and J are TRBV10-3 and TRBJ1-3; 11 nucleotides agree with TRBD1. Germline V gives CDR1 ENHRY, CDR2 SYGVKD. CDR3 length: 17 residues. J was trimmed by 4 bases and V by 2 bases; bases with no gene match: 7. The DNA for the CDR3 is TGTGCCATCAGTGAGCCGGGACAGGGGGAGTCCGGAAACACCATATATTTT. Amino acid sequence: CAISEPGQGESGNTIYF.

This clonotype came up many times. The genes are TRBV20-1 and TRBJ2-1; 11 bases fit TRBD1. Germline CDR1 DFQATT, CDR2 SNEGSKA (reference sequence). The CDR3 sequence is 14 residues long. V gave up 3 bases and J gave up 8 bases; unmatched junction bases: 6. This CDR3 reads CSASGTGGVDEQFF. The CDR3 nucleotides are TGCAGTGCTAGTGGGACAGGGGGGGTCGATGAGCAGTTCTTC.

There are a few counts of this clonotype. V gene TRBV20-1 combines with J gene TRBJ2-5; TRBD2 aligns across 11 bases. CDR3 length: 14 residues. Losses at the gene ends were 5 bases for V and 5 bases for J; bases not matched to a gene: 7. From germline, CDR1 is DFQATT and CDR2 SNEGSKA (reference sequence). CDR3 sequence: CSAELAGGMETQYF. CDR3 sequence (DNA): TGCAGTGCTGAGCTAGCGGGGGGAATGGAGACCCAGTACTTC.

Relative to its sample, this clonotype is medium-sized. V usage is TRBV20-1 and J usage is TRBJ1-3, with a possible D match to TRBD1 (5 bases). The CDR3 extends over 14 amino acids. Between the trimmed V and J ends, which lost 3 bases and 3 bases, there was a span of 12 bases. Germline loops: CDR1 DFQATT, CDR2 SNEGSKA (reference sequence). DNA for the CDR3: TGCAGTGCTAGGCCGGGGGGTATTGGAAACACCATATATTTT. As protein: CSARPGGIGNTIYF.

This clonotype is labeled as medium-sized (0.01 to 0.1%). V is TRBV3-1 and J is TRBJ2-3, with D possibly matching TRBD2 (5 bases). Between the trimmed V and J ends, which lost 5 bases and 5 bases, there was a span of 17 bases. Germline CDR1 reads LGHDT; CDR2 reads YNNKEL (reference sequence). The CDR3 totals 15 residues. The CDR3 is CASSKRLGRVDTQYF. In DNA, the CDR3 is TGTGCCAGCAGCAAACGGCTAGGGAGAGTAGATACGCAGTATTTT.

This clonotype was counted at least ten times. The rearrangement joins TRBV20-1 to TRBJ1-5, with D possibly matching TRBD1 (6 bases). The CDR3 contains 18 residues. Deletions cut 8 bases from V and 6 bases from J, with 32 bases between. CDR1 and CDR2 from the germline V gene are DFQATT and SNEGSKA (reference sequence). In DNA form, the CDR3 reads TGCAGTTCCCCCTCTGTAGGGGGGGCTTCTCTTGTCGGTCAGCCCCAGCATTTT. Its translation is CSSPSVGGASLVGQPQHF.

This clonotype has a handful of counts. The CDR3 is CASSEDRFSGYTF. The DNA for the CDR3 is TGCGCCAGCAGCGAGGACAGATTTTCGGGCTACACCTTC. J is TRBJ1-2 and V is TRBV10-1, with D tentatively TRBD1 (6 bases). The CDR3 contains 13 residues. Germline V gene sequence: CDR1 WNHNN, CDR2 SYGVQD (reference sequence). The ends were cut back, 6 bases at V and 8 bases at J, with 16 bases in the middle.

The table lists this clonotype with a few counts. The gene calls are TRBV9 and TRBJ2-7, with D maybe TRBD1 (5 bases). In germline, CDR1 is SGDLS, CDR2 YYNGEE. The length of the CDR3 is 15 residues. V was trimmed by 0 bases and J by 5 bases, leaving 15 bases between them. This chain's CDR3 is CASSVEGARYNEQYF. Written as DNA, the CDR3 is TGTGCCAGCAGCGTAGAAGGGGCGCGGTACAACGAGCAGTACTTC. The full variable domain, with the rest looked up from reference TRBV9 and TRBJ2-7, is DSGVTQTPKHLITATGQRVTLRCSPRSGDLSVYWYQQSLDQGLQFLIQYYNGEERAKGNILERFSAQQFPDLHSELNLSSLELGDSALYFCASSVEGARYNEQYFGPGTRLTVT.

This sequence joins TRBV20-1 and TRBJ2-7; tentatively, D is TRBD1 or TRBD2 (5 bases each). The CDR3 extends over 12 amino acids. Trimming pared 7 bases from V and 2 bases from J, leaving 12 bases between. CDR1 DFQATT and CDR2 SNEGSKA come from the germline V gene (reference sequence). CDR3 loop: CSGSPGPYEQYF. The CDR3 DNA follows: TGCAGTGGTTCCCCGGGGCCCTACGAGCAGTACTTC.

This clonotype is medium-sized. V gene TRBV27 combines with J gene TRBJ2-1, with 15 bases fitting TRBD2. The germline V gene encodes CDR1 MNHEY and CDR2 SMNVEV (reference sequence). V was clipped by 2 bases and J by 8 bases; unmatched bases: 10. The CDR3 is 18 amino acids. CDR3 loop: CASSLRGLAGGPQDEQFF. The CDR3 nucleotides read TGTGCCAGCAGTTTACGCGGACTAGCGGGGGGGCCTCAGGATGAGCAGTTCTTC.

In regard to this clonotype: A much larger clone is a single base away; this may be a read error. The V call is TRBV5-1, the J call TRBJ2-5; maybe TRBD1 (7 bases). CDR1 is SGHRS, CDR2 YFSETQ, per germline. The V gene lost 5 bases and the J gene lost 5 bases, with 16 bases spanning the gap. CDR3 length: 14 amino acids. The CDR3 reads CASSGGGTSETQYF. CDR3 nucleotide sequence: TGCGCCAGCAGTGGAGGGGGCACCTCGGAGACCCAGTACTTC.

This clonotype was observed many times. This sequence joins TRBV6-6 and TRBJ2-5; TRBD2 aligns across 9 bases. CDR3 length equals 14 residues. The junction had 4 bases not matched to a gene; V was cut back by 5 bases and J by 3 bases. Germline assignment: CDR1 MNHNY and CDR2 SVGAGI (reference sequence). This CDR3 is CASSVQRGEETQYF. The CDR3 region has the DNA TGTGCCAGCAGTGTCCAGCGGGGGGAAGAGACCCAGTACTTC.

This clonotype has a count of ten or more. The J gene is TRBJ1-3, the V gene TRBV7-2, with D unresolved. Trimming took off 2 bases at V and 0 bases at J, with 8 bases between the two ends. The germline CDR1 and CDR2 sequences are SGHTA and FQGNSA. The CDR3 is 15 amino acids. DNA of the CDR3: TGTGCCAGCAGCTTATCTACCCCCTCTGGAAACACCATATATTTT. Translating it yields CASSLSTPSGNTIYF.

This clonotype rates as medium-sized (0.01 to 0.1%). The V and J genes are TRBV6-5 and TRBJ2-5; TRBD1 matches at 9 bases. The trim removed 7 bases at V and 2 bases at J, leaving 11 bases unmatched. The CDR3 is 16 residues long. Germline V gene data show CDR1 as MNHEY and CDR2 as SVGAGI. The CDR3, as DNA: TGTGCCAGCAACAACAAAAACAGGGGGCTTCAAGAGACCCAGTACTTC. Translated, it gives CASNNKNRGLQETQYF.

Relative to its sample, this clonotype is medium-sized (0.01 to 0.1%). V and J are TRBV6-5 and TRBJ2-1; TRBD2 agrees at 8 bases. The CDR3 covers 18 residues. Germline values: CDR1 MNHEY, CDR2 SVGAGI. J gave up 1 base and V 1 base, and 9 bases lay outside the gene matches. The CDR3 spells CASSYWGRGVWSYNEQFF. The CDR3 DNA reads TGTGCCAGCAGTTACTGGGGGCGGGGGGTTTGGTCCTACAATGAGCAGTTCTTC.

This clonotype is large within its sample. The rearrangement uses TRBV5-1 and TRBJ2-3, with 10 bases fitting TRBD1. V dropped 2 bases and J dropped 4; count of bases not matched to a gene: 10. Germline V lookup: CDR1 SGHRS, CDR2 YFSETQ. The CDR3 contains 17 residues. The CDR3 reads CASSFTMTGGIADTQYF. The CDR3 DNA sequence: TGCGCCAGCAGCTTTACCATGACAGGGGGCATAGCAGATACGCAGTATTTT.

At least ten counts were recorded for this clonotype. The DNA of the CDR3 is TGTGCCAGCAGTTACTCGGCCAGGGAAGGAAATGGCTACACCTTC. Amino acid sequence: CASSYSAREGNGYTF. The chain combines TRBV6-6 with TRBJ1-2; D perhaps matches TRBD1 (5 bases). Trimming took 0 bases from V and 6 from J, leaving 14 bases between them. The V gene's germline CDR1 is MNHNY and CDR2 SVGAGI (reference sequence). There are 15 residues in the CDR3.